This T cell receptor (beta chain) appears in the sequencing data of a study of blood T cell repertoires in COVID-19. Study information: Nucleic acid was either cDNA or gDNA, and it came from T cells, B-cell-depleted T cells, or PBMCs.

Clinical history reported by participants formed the basis on which cohorts were assigned. The V end lost 4 bases, the J end lost 5 bases, and 21 bases lay between the germline ends. The germline gives CDR1 GTSNPN, CDR2 SVGIG (reference sequence). The CDR3 spans 17 residues. The method was immunoSEQ multiplex PCR; TCRdb's version includes in-frame clones alone and lacks a portion of them. The table lists 400,000 to 500,000 clones, about 88% of them singletons. This TCR derives from a woman aged 18-29 years who had been exposed to COVID-19. Sequencing used PBMCs or T cells enriched from blood (not recorded which). The rearrangement links TRBV30 to TRBJ1-6; D is perhaps TRBD1 (6 bases). The CDR3 DNA reads TGTGCCTGGACCCGTCGCGGGGGGGGCCAGAATAATTCACCCCTCCACTTT. It is translated as CAWTRRGGGQNNSPLHF.